This T cell receptor beta chain emerged from a study of TIL therapy for anti-PD-1-resistant metastatic lung cancer. Sequencing used immunoSEQ v3. Measured with immunoSEQ multiplex PCR; TCRdb has only the in-frame clones, and not every one. The table includes tens of thousands of clones, roughly 72% detected once. As to time point: pre-treatment sample, taken before nivolumab and TIL therapy. Tumor tissue came from excised metastases, mostly pleural nodules or supraclavicular lymph nodes. The trim removed 0 bases at V and 4 bases at J, leaving 7 bases unmatched. The CDR3 contains 16 residues. Germline V gives CDR1 SGHRS, CDR2 YFSETQ.

This clonotype was obtained from a person between 30 and 80 years old with non-small cell lung cancer. This material consisted of tumor tissue, taken at baseline. The chain combines TRBV5-1 with TRBJ2-1, with 7 bases fitting TRBD2. CDR3: CASSLAMAGEYNEQFF. The CDR3 region has the DNA TGCGCCAGCAGCTTGGCCATGGCGGGGGAATACAATGAGCAGTTCTTC.